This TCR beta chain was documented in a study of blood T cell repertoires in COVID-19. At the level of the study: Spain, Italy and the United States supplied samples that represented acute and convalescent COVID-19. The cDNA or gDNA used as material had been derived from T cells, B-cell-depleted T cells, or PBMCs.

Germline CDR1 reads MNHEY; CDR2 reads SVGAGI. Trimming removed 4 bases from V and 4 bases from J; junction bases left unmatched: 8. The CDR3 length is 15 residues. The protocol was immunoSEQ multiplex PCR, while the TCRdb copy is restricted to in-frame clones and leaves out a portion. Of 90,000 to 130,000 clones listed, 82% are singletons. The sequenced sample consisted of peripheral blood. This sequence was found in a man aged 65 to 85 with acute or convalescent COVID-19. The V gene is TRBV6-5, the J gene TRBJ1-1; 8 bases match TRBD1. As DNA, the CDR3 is TGTGCCAGCAGTTCCAAGTCAGGGGGCGGCACTGAAGCTTTCTTT. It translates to CASSSKSGGGTEAFF.